This paragraph covers one T cell receptor (beta chain) sequence. Its cognate antigen has yet to be identified. This may arise from a read error, as a much more abundant clone is one base away. Trimming removed 8 bases from V and 5 bases from J, leaving 13 bases between the germline ends. From the germline V gene, CDR1 is SGHDN and CDR2 is FVKESK. From the cysteine through the phenylalanine, the CDR3 covers 13 amino acids. CDR3 DNA is the only sequence kept; it has 39 bases, read in frame from the first base. This sample was included in a study of T cells after yellow fever vaccination (dated by TCRdb to the late 2010s). For the wider study: The SMART-Seq v4 Ultra Low Input RNA kit was used to prepare libraries from fractions with low cell numbers. The cohort comprised two healthy male donors, one aged 18 to 30 and one aged 30 to 40 years. Blood was collected at multiple timepoints before and after primary and secondary immunization, and bulk PBMC replicates and cell subsets were isolated. To follow T-cell clones before and after primary and booster YFV17D yellow fever vaccination, bulk TCR alpha and beta repertoires were sequenced over time.

Results the study describes overall, beyond this receptor: Most clones expanded after primary vaccination (almost 97% of CD4 and 88% of CD8) were re-detected after the booster, suggesting that broad memory maintenance occurred. Computational filtering was required because FACS-sorted repertoires could contain abundant contaminating clonotypes from the bulk population. The secondary T-cell response was found to be weaker but faster than the primary response, with a peak reached on day 5 rather than on day 15. Only two donors were included in the study, so the extent to which the findings can be generalized is limited. A small share of clonotypes was detected in both CD4 and CD8 compartments, with the overlap likely arising from convergent recombination.

TCR cDNA was synthesized by 5'RACE template switching, through which a universal primer site and unique molecular identifiers were introduced. cDNA synthesis was primed from both the TCR alpha and TCR beta constant segments. Library amplification involved two PCR steps, and the second step added sample barcodes and sequencing adapters. Sequencing of libraries was done on Illumina HiSeq 2500 (2x100 bp) or NovaSeq (2x150 bp). Concerning the study's data processing: Demultiplexing of reads and collapsing into UMI consensus sequences were performed with MIGEC, and V(D)J alignment was carried out with MiXCR. Vaccine-responding clonotypes were defined with edgeR using replicate PBMC samples, requiring FDR below 0.01 and a log2 fold change above 5 up to day 15. Bulk clonotypes were assigned CD4 or CD8 identity according to which sequenced CD4 or CD8 repertoire held them at higher abundance. TCRdb reworked the public reads: Q25 trimming with fastp, MiXCR clone assembly, productive beta chains retained. Rows are combined by CDR3 protein, so each entry shows the most common genes and DNA. These V and J calls are TCRdb output, not the study's own analysis. The sample data list 70,000 or so distinct CDR3 sequences, and 5% to 6.5% of these were observed just once. The top ten clones comprise more than 2% of the sample.

The treatment or condition label, read with the paper, signifies: live attenuated yellow fever vaccine strain. A standard Ficoll-Paque protocol was used to isolate PBMCs from peripheral blood. Dynabeads CD4 and CD8 positive selection kits were used to isolate CD4 and CD8 T-cell fractions. TriZol was used to extract RNA from bulk PBMCs, CD4 and CD8 fractions, and dextramer-positive and dextramer-negative fractions. The sequenced sample was CD4+ T cells sorted from PBMCs, obtained more than 14 days after the first yellow fever vaccination. The chain was built from TRBV14 and TRBJ2-1, with the D gene uncertain. This sequence originates from a man aged 18 to 30 who received the YFV17D yellow fever vaccine. The CDR3 amino acid sequence is: CASSIDKHNEQFF. The DNA sequence is as follows: TGTGCCAGCTCTATAGACAAGCACAATGAGCAGTTCTTC.